This TCR beta chain was identified during a study of T cells in Graves' hyperthyroidism and ophthalmopathy. RNA transcripts served as the template for amplifying TCR beta CDR3 regions. During a first-round RT-PCR of the TCR CDR3, the HTBI primer set was used. TCRdb itself ran the multiplex PCR reads through MiXCR, one entry per CDR3 protein. The table has 460,000 or so distinct CDR3 sequences, approximately 14% seen once. Patients between 18 and 65 years old had hyperthyroidism, newly diagnosed and lasting under 2 months. Fresh peripheral blood, 9.5 to 10 ml of it, supplied the PBMCs. About this clonotype itself: The antigen is undetermined.

V shed 2 bases and J shed 3 bases, with 12 bases lying between them. The CDR3 loop spans 15 amino acids. Per the germline V gene, CDR1 is MNHNS and CDR2 is SASEGT. General study findings and limits: Model-based prediction identified ophthalmopathy a median around 6.7 months prior to its onset.

The sample taken for sequencing was blood. The sequence came from a woman younger than 35 with Graves' hyperthyroidism. The chain joins TRBV6-1 to TRBJ2-3; no firm D call. CDR3 protein: CASSEPQFRTDTQYF. The CDR3 DNA reads TGTGCCAGCAGTGAACCACAATTTCGTACAGATACGCAGTATTTT.